The 27 T cell receptor beta chains listed next were all sequenced from one sample in a study of tumor-infiltrating lymphocytes in primary liver carcinoma. Unsorted whole blood served as the source of blood RNA, and germline DNA was extracted as well. Starting from 400 to 500 ng of total RNA, TCR beta cDNA was produced with a primer in the constant region. ARM-PCR, slightly modified, supplied the TCR beta libraries through three nested multiplex PCR rounds. The first two PCR rounds used TRBV1-TRBV30 primers with a Cbeta primer, roughly 10 cycles each. TCRdb re-called the multiplex PCR reads through MiXCR, storing one row per CDR3 protein. The sample includes about 320,000 distinct CDR3 sequences, about 62% seen only once; the top ten take about 9.4%. Specimen: peripheral blood. These receptors were collected from a man aged 35 to 55 with primary liver carcinoma and hepatitis B virus infection.

V is TRBV6-6 and J is TRBJ1-3; the D is unclear. Germline V CDR1 and CDR2: MNHNY, SVGAGI (reference sequence). This CDR3 contains 13 residues. V was pared by 8 bases and J by 12 bases, with 20 bases between. The CDR3 nucleotides read TGTGCCAGCGTCCGACCCATTTTGGACCTCATATATTTT. Protein: CASVRPILDLIYF.

With respect to this clonotype: One end of the junction varies from germline; a read error may be responsible. The chain couples TRBV11-2 to TRBJ1-1; D is ambiguous. CDR3 length: 13 residues. The V gene's germline CDR1 is SGHAT and CDR2 FQNNGV. CDR3 residues: CTSSLGGNTESFF. The CDR3 nucleotides read TGTACCAGCAGCTTAGGCGGGAACACTGAATCTTTCTTT.

In regard to this clonotype: This may arise from a read error, as a much more abundant clone is one base away. The chain recombines TRBV4-2 with TRBJ1-6, with D hard to call. The CDR3 is made up of 15 amino acids. Trimming took off 0 bases at V and 1 base at J, with 4 bases between the two ends. Germline CDR1 LGHNA, CDR2 YNFKEQ. The CDR3 protein is CASSQEGSYNSPLHF. The CDR3 coding sequence is TGTGCCAGCAGCCAAGAGGGATCCTATAATTCACCCCTCCACTTT.

This clonotype has a handful of counts. This could be a read error, since a much larger clone is one nucleotide away. The V and J genes are TRBV12-3 or TRBV12-4 and TRBJ2-1, with 12 bases matching TRBD2. This CDR3 comprises 15 residues. CDR3: CTSFSRASGRDEQFF. The CDR3 DNA reads TGTACCAGCTTCTCTAGGGCTAGCGGGAGGGATGAGCAGTTCTTC.

With regard to this clonotype: Compared with germline, one end of the junction differs, possibly owing to a read error. The chain links TRBV11-2 to TRBJ2-7; 8 positions agree with TRBD2. The CDR3 spans 18 residues. Germline-derived CDR1 and CDR2 are SGHAT and FQNNGV. This chain's CDR3 is CTSSQGRVSSGSSYEQYF. CDR3 nucleotide sequence: TGTACCAGCAGCCAGGGGAGGGTGAGCAGCGGGAGTTCCTACGAGCAGTACTTC. Drawing the rest from reference TRBV11-2 and TRBJ2-7, the complete variable domain is EAGVAQSPRYKIIEKRQSVAFWCNPISGHATLYWYQQILGQGPKLLIQFQNNGVVDDSQLPKDRFSAERLKGVDSTLKIQPAKLEDSAVYLCTSSQGRVSSGSSYEQYFGPGTRLTVT.

V usage is TRBV6-2 or TRBV6-3 and J usage is TRBJ1-2; D is unresolved. The CDR3 sequence is 14 residues long. The germline CDR1 and CDR2 sequences are MNHEY and SVGEGT. The ends were cut back, 4 bases at V and 8 bases at J, with 17 bases in the middle. DNA for the CDR3: TGTGCCAGCAGTTTCCACCCGGGAAGCTGGGGCTACACCTTC. Protein product: CASSFHPGSWGYTF.

On this clonotype itself: Since a much larger clone is just one base distant, this may be a read error. DNA for the CDR3: TGCAGCGTTAGAGACGGAGCAACTAATGAAAAACTGTTTTTT. Translation: CSVRDGATNEKLFF. The rearrangement links TRBV29-1 to TRBJ1-4; D is unresolved. Germline loops: CDR1 SQVTM, CDR2 ANQGSEA. This CDR3 is built from 14 residues. Between the trimmed V and J ends, which lost 5 bases and 0 bases, there was a span of 10 bases.

For this clonotype: A read error is possible here, since a much larger clone lies one base away. This chain uses TRBV6-6 with TRBJ2-2, with D uncertain. This CDR3 comprises 13 residues. V gave up 5 bases and J gave up 5 bases, with 9 bases separating them. The V gene's germline CDR1 is MNHNY and CDR2 SVGAGI (reference sequence). The CDR3 nucleotides are TGTGCCAGCAGTCCCGATGGGACCGGGGAGCTGTTTTTT. This sequence encodes CASSPDGTGELFF.

This clonotype was seen more than once but under ten times. The V gene is TRBV4-1, the J gene TRBJ2-7; 8 nucleotides match TRBD2. V shed 3 bases, J shed 7 bases, and the junction held 14 bases outside the gene matches. Per germline, CDR1 MGHRA and CDR2 YSYEKL. The CDR3 extends over 16 amino acids. The DNA for the CDR3 is TGCGCCAGCAGCCACGCGTTACCGGGAGGGCAGGGGGAGCAGTACTTC. This gives the protein CASSHALPGGQGEQYF.

On this clonotype itself: At one end, the junction sequence differs from germline, possibly due to a read error. The chain carries TRBV7-9 and TRBJ2-7; D unresolved. There are 12 residues in the CDR3. Germline assignment: CDR1 SEHNR and CDR2 FQNEAQ (reference sequence). The CDR3 spells CASSPHTYDQYF. The CDR3 coding sequence is TGTGCCAGCAGCCCCCATACTTACGACCAGTACTTC.

The CDR3 bases are TGTGCCAGTAGAACCGGCCCCAACTCTGGGGCCAACGTCCTGACTTTC. Translation gives CASRTGPNSGANVLTF. The chain links TRBV6-1 to TRBJ2-6, with D unresolved. The V end was cut by 9 bases, the J end by 0 bases, with 15 bases between. This CDR3 is built from 16 residues. Germline V gene lookup returns CDR1 MNHNS and CDR2 SASEGT.

This clonotype was recorded a few times. Mismatch with germline at one junction end may stem from a read error. The chain is built from TRBV13 and TRBJ1-1, with D perhaps TRBD1 (5 bases). Germline CDR1 and CDR2: PRHDT and FYEKMQ (reference sequence). CDR3 length: 15 residues. The CDR3 DNA sequence: TGTGTCAGCAGCTTAGATCCGGGGGTCGGCACTGAAGCTTTCTTT. Residues: CVSSLDPGVGTEAFF. Using reference TRBV13 and TRBJ1-1 for the parts outside the CDR3, the full variable domain is AAGVIQSPRHLIKEKRETATLKCYPIPRHDTVYWYQQGPGQDPQFLISFYEKMQSDKGSIPDRFSAQQFSDYHSELNMSSLELGDSALYFCVSSLDPGVGTEAFFGQGTRLTVV.

About this clonotype: Relative to the germline gene, one junction end is altered; a read error may explain this. The rearrangement links TRBV28 to TRBJ2-1; D may be TRBD2 (5 bases). The CDR3 extends over 11 amino acids. Per the germline V gene, CDR1 is MDHEN and CDR2 is SYDVKM. This CDR3 reads CPSGVRNELFF. The CDR3 nucleotides read TGTCCCAGCGGAGTCAGGAATGAGCTGTTCTTC.

The chain links TRBV6-2 or TRBV6-3 to TRBJ2-1; 9 positions match TRBD2. CDR1 and CDR2 (germline): MNHEY, SVGEGT. Unmatched junction bases numbered 11, after V lost 4 bases and J lost 1 base. The length of the CDR3 is 18 residues. For the CDR3, the DNA is TGTGCCAGCAGTTCCCGTCTAGCGGGACGAAGTTCCTACAATGAGCAGTTCTTC. It translates to CASSSRLAGRSSYNEQFF.

The chain recombines TRBV5-1 with TRBJ1-1, with D possibly matching TRBD1 (5 bases). V dropped 2 bases and J dropped 1 base, with 12 bases sitting between them. The CDR3 consists of 15 residues. Germline CDR1 and CDR2: SGHRS and YFSETQ. CDR3 amino acids: CASSLTGTENTEAFF. CDR3 nucleotide sequence: TGCGCCAGCAGCTTAACCGGGACGGAGAACACTGAAGCTTTCTTT.

The DNA for the CDR3 is TGTGCCAGCACCCGGCCGGGGGGGATGTTACCCTACGAGCAGTACTTC. Amino acids: CASTRPGGMLPYEQYF. V usage is TRBV28 and J usage is TRBJ2-7; TRBD2 agrees at 8 bases. The V gene's germline CDR1 is MDHEN and CDR2 SYDVKM. The V gene end was trimmed by 7 bases and the J gene end by 2 bases; junction bases not matched to a gene: 13. The CDR3 loop spans 16 amino acids.

About this clonotype itself: The CDR3 does not close with the conserved phenylalanine or tryptophan, likely indicating a read error. The rearrangement uses TRBV6-6 and TRBJ2-3; 10 bases fit TRBD2. The V gene's germline CDR1 is MNHNY and CDR2 SVGAGI (reference sequence). V gave up 5 bases and J gave up 10 bases; unmatched junction bases: 12. The CDR3 has 15 residues. CDR3: CASSESSGSFTSQYY. CDR3 coding DNA: TGTGCCAGCAGTGAGTCTAGCGGGAGTTTCACGTCGCAGTATTAT.

Details on this clonotype: No conserved phenylalanine or tryptophan is present at the end of the CDR3, so a read error is the likely explanation. The chain couples TRBV10-3 to TRBJ2-2; D call uncertain. The CDR3 runs 14 residues. Germline values: CDR1 ENHRY, CDR2 SYGVKD. The CDR3 reads CAIRGQPNIGELFS. The CDR3 DNA follows: TGTGCCATCAGGGGTCAACCGAACATCGGGGAGCTGTTTTCT.

This clonotype was seen just once. V is TRBV18 and J is TRBJ2-5, with TRBD1 as a possible D gene (6 bases). V gave up 3 bases and J gave up 5 bases, with 10 bases separating them. The V gene's germline CDR1 is KGHSH and CDR2 LQKENI. The CDR3 contains 13 residues. This chain's CDR3 is CASSPARGETQYF. In DNA form, the CDR3 reads TGTGCCAGCTCACCGGCCAGGGGTGAGACCCAGTACTTC.

The chain uses TRBV30 and TRBJ2-7; 12 bases are shared with TRBD2. The CDR3 consists of 14 residues. Germline V gene sequence: CDR1 GTSNPN, CDR2 SVGIG (reference sequence). V trimming: 5 bases; J trimming: 7 bases; junction bases outside the gene matches: 9. The CDR3 DNA sequence: TGTGCCTGGGGCCTAGCGGGAGGGCTGGGTGAGCAGTACTTC. Residues: CAWGLAGGLGEQYF.

To note about this clonotype: The CDR3 end shows no conserved phenylalanine or tryptophan, and so a read error is likely. CDR3 DNA: TGTGGCAGCAGCTTTAGCGAAGAGACCCAGTACCTC. It is translated as CGSSFSEETQYL. The chain carries TRBV11-2 and TRBJ2-5, with D tentatively TRBD2 (5 bases). CDR1 SGHAT and CDR2 FQNNGV come from the germline V gene. The CDR3 runs to 12 residues.

This clonotype was seen just once. With a much larger clone just one base away, this may be a read error. The V gene is TRBV6-2 or TRBV6-3, the J gene TRBJ1-5; unclear D gene. Per the germline V gene, CDR1 is MNHEY and CDR2 is SVGEGT. The CDR3 spans 16 residues. Here the CDR3 reads CASESDQDSSNQPQNF. The CDR3 bases are TGTGCCAGCGAATCAGACCAGGACTCTAGCAATCAGCCCCAGAATTTT.

The chain couples TRBV29-1 to TRBJ2-7; 10 bases match TRBD1. Trimming took 1 base from V and 13 from J; bases not matched to a gene: 22. CDR3 length: 17 amino acids. Germline CDR1 and CDR2: SQVTM and ANQGSEA. The chain's CDR3 is CSVEGWRQGASRYDQYF. The CDR3 DNA is TGCAGCGTTGAAGGTTGGAGACAGGGGGCTTCCCGCTACGACCAATACTTC.

On this clonotype itself: The junction and the germline gene differ at one end; a read error may be behind it. The chain combines TRBV7-9 with TRBJ2-7; D might be TRBD2 (5 bases). Germline CDR1 reads SEHNR; CDR2 reads FQNEAQ (reference sequence). The CDR3 contains 14 residues. CDR3 sequence (DNA): TGTGTCAGCAGCCCGGGCGCGAGGGCCTACGAGCAGTATTTC. It specifies CVSSPGARAYEQYF.

As concerns this clonotype: Sequence at one end of the junction differs from germline and may be a read error. The gene calls are TRBV12-3 or TRBV12-4 and TRBJ1-1; D not certain. The CDR3 length is 13 residues. CDR3 region: CGSSSMVNTEAFF. DNA for the CDR3: TGTGGCAGCAGTTCCATGGTGAACACTGAAGCTTTCTTT.

The rearrangement links TRBV13 to TRBJ2-1; 9 bases line up with TRBD2. Germline CDR1 reads PRHDT; CDR2 reads FYEKMQ (reference sequence). V shed 2 bases, J shed 6 bases, and the junction held 8 bases outside the gene matches. The CDR3 has 16 residues. CDR3 in DNA: TGTGCCAGCAGCTTAATCGGACTAGCGAGATCCAATGAGCAGTTCTTC. This gives the protein CASSLIGLARSNEQFF.

As for this clonotype: An end of the junction does not agree with germline; a read error may underlie this. The rearrangement joins TRBV6-6 to TRBJ2-2; possibly TRBD1 for D (8 bases). Germline V lookup: CDR1 MNHNY, CDR2 SVGAGI (reference sequence). CDR3 length: 15 amino acids. CDR3: CVSTTGGGNTGEQFF. The CDR3 DNA is TGTGTCAGCACTACAGGGGGGGGGAACACCGGGGAGCAGTTTTTT.